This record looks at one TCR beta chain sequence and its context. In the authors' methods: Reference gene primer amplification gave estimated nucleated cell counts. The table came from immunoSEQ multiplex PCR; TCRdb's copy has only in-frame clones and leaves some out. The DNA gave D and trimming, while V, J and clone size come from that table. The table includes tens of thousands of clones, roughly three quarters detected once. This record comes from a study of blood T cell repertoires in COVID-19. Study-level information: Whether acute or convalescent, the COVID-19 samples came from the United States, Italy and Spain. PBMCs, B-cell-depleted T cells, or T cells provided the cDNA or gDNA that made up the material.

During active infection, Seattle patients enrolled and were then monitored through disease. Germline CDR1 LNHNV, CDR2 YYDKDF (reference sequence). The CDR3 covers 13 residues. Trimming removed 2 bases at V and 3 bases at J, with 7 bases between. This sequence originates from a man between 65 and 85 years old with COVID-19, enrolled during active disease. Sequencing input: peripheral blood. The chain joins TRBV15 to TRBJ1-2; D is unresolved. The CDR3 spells CATSRPSDYGYTF. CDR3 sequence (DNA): TGTGCCACCAGCAGACCATCAGACTATGGCTACACCTTC.